The 2 T cell receptor beta chains below all came from one sample that was sequenced in a study of blood T cells in healthy people across ages. Primed by a sample-barcoded 5' primer and a J-beta primer mix, a second PCR proceeded for roughly 7 to 12 cycles. TCRdb reprocessed the 5' RACE reads with MiXCR, giving one entry per CDR3 protein. The repertoire holds over 1.5 million distinct CDR3 sequences, with less than 50% as singletons. Sequenced material: blood. These receptors all stem from a woman between 35 and 50 years old in good health.

J is TRBJ2-5 and V is TRBV18; D unclear. Germline CDR1 and CDR2: KGHSH and LQKENI. The CDR3 totals 15 residues. The V end lost 0 bases, the J end lost 2 bases, and 10 bases lay between the germline ends. CDR3 nucleotides: TGTGCCAGCTCACCACCGTGGTCCGTTCAAGAGACCCAGTACTTC. Protein: CASSPPWSVQETQYF.

The genes are TRBV5-6 and TRBJ1-5; no clear D gene. The CDR3 extends over 13 amino acids. The germline gives CDR1 SGHDT, CDR2 YYEEEE. V was shortened by 0 bases and J by 6 bases, with 7 bases between the two germline ends. In DNA form, the CDR3 reads TGTGCCAGCAGCTTGGGTGCCAGTCAGCCCCAGCATTTT. Amino acid sequence: CASSLGASQPQHF. The complete variable domain, with remaining parts taken from reference TRBV5-6 and TRBJ1-5, reads DAGVTQSPTHLIKTRGQQVTLRCSPKSGHDTVSWYQQALGQGPQFIFQYYEEEERQRGNFPDRFSGHQFPNYSSELNVNALLLGDSALYLCASSLGASQPQHFGDGTRLSIL.